What follows are 13 T cell receptor beta chains derived from one specimen sequenced in a study of PD-1 blockade in classical Hodgkin lymphoma. In every patient, relapse followed autologous stem cell transplantation, while exposure to brentuximab vedotin differed. Assay used: immunoSEQ multiplex PCR; TCRdb lists only in-frame clones, some missing. The table has approximately 26,000 clones, almost 70% seen once. The sample was peripheral blood mononuclear cells (PBMCs), taken at baseline. The receptors derive from a human donor with classical Hodgkin lymphoma.

This clone turned up a few times. The CDR3 DNA follows: TGCGCCAGCAGCCAAGATAGTGGGGGATCCACTGAAGCTTTCTTT. This gives the protein CASSQDSGGSTEAFF. V gene TRBV4-1 combines with J gene TRBJ1-1; possible D gene TRBD1, 5 bases. The V and J ends lost 0 bases and 4 bases respectively, with 12 bases between them. This CDR3 region has 15 residues. Germline CDR1 MGHRA, CDR2 YSYEKL.

V gene TRBV6-1 combines with J gene TRBJ1-2; TRBD1 agrees at 7 bases. CDR3 length: 18 residues. With V trimmed by 0 bases and J by 2 bases, 12 bases remained unmatched. Germline loops: CDR1 MNHNS, CDR2 SASEGT. This chain's CDR3 is CASSEAWDRWAYNYGYTF. The CDR3 DNA reads TGTGCCAGCAGTGAAGCCTGGGACAGATGGGCCTACAACTATGGCTACACCTTC.

This chain's CDR3 is CASRPTQGRDRRASYNSPLHF. CDR3 bases: TGTGCCAGCAGGCCCACCCAGGGGAGGGACAGGCGAGCCTCCTATAATTCACCCCTCCACTTT. V usage is TRBV27 and J usage is TRBJ1-6; 8 positions agree with TRBD1. The V segment lost 6 bases and the J segment 0 bases; nucleotides outside the gene matches: 19. The CDR3 is 21 residues long. The germline gives CDR1 MNHEY, CDR2 SMNVEV (reference sequence).

As regards this clone: Sequence at one end of the junction differs from germline and may be a read error. DNA of the CDR3: TGTGCGAGTAGTCGGGGGGCGGCTCAGCCCCAGCATTTT. Encoded protein: CASSRGAAQPQHF. The chain carries TRBV19 and TRBJ1-5; D is perhaps TRBD1 (6 bases). The CDR3 consists of 13 residues. Germline V CDR1 and CDR2: LNHDA, SQIVND (reference sequence).

The chain combines TRBV19 with TRBJ2-1, with TRBD1 matching 8 bases. Trimming removed 2 bases from V and 2 bases from J; junction bases left unmatched: 2. The CDR3 covers 15 residues. Germline loops: CDR1 LNHDA, CDR2 SQIVND (reference sequence). The CDR3 is CASSITGGPYNEQFF. The CDR3 DNA sequence: TGTGCCAGTAGTATAACAGGGGGGCCCTACAATGAGCAGTTCTTC.

This clone occurred a few times. The V call is TRBV30, the J call TRBJ1-2; 7 bases are a match to TRBD1. Per germline, CDR1 GTSNPN and CDR2 SVGIG (reference sequence). This CDR3 spans 12 amino acids. V lost 5 bases, J lost 4 bases, and 4 bases stayed unmatched. CDR3 region: CAWRGQLYGYTF. DNA of the CDR3: TGTGCCTGGCGGGGACAGCTCTATGGCTACACCTTC. Looking up the rest from reference TRBV30 and TRBJ1-2 gives the full variable domain: SQTIHQWPATLVQPVGSPLSLECTVEGTSNPNLYWYRQAAGRGLQLLFYSVGIGQISSEVPQNLSASRPQDRQFILSSKKLLLSDSGFYLCAWRGQLYGYTFGSGTRLTVV.

V usage is TRBV2 and J usage is TRBJ2-1; D is uncertain. Per the germline V gene, CDR1 is SNHLY and CDR2 is FYNNEI. The V gene lost 3 bases and the J gene lost 7 bases, with 7 bases spanning the gap. This CDR3 is 12 amino acids long. The CDR3 here is CASSDVGNEQFF. In DNA form, the CDR3 reads TGTGCCAGCAGTGATGTTGGGAATGAGCAGTTCTTC. The full variable domain, rest sourced from reference TRBV2 and TRBJ2-1, is EPEVTQTPSHQVTQMGQEVILRCVPISNHLYFYWYRQILGQKVEFLVSFYNNEISEKSEIFDDQFSVERPDGSNFTLKIRSTKLEDSAMYFCASSDVGNEQFFGPGTRLTVL.

This clone was counted once. This rearrangement joins TRBV9 to TRBJ1-5; 7 positions match TRBD1. CDR1 and CDR2 from the germline V gene are SGDLS and YYNGEE. The CDR3 extends over 16 amino acids. V was pared by 3 bases and J by 0 bases, with 6 bases of the junction left unmatched. CDR3: CASSETGTASNQPQHF. CDR3 in DNA: TGTGCCAGCAGCGAAACCGGGACAGCTAGCAATCAGCCCCAGCATTTT.

This clone came up a few times. This chain links TRBV7-9 with TRBJ2-1; D uncertain. Germline CDR1 reads SEHNR; CDR2 reads FQNEAQ (reference sequence). Trimming removed 5 bases at V and 0 bases at J, with 14 bases between. The CDR3 consists of 16 residues. The CDR3 sequence is CASSLPGSSSYNEQFF. The CDR3, as DNA: TGTGCCAGCAGCCTCCCCGGGTCTAGCTCCTACAATGAGCAGTTCTTC. Full variable domain (remainder filled in from reference TRBV7-9 and TRBJ2-1): DTGVSQNPRHKITKRGQNVTFRCDPISEHNRLYWYRQTLGQGPEFLTYFQNEAQLEKSRLLSDRFSAERPKGSFSTLEIQRTEQGDSAMYLCASSLPGSSSYNEQFFGPGTRLTVL.

The table lists this clone with a count of one. The rearrangement links TRBV6-5 to TRBJ1-1; maybe TRBD1 (6 bases). The CDR3 spans 13 residues. Trimming took 2 bases from V and 6 from J, leaving 10 bases between them. Germline loops: CDR1 MNHEY, CDR2 SVGAGI. Written as DNA, the CDR3 is TGTGCCAGCAGTTACACCAGGGGATCTGAAGCTTTCTTT. Encoded protein: CASSYTRGSEAFF.

For this clone: Its ends do not fully match the called genes, so a read error is possible. CDR3 in amino acids: CASSLAQETQYF. DNA of the CDR3: TGTGCCAGCAGCCTAGCGCAGGAGACCCAGTACTTC. The chain employs TRBV7-9 and TRBJ2-5; D possibly corresponds to TRBD2 (6 bases). This CDR3 is 12 amino acids long. Germline assignment: CDR1 SEHNR and CDR2 FQNEAQ (reference sequence).

The rearrangement joins TRBV28 to TRBJ1-2; no firm D call. The CDR3 spans 17 residues. Trimming removed 6 bases from V and 1 base from J, with 21 bases in between. Germline assignment: CDR1 MDHEN and CDR2 SYDVKM. This chain's CDR3 is CASSPVDELYYNYGYTF. The CDR3 DNA reads as TGTGCCAGCAGCCCCGTTGACGAGTTGTATTATAACTATGGCTACACCTTC.

The chain is built from TRBV9 and TRBJ2-3; perhaps TRBD1 as D (6 bases). The germline gives CDR1 SGDLS, CDR2 YYNGEE. Trimming took off 2 bases at V and 5 bases at J, with 9 bases between the two ends. The CDR3 contains 13 residues. The CDR3 DNA reads as TGTGCCAGCAGCGTTCGGACAGAAGATACGCAGTATTTT. This codes for CASSVRTEDTQYF. The full variable domain, with the rest looked up from reference TRBV9 and TRBJ2-3, is DSGVTQTPKHLITATGQRVTLRCSPRSGDLSVYWYQQSLDQGLQFLIQYYNGEERAKGNILERFSAQQFPDLHSELNLSSLELGDSALYFCASSVRTEDTQYFGPGTRLTVL.